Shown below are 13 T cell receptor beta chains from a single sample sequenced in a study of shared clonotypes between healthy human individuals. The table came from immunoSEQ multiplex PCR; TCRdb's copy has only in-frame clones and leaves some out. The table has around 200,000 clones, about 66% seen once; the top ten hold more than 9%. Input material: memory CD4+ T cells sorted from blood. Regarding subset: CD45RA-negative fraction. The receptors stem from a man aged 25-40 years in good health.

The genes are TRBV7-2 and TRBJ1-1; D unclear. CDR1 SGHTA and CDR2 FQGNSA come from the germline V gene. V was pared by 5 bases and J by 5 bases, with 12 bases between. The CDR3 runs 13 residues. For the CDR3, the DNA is TGTGCCAGCAGCGGACTGGGGAGAACTGAAGCTTTCTTT. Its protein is CASSGLGRTEAFF.

CDR3 amino acids: CASSPSPSDTDTQYF. The CDR3 DNA reads as TGTGCCAGCAGTCCCAGTCCTAGCGACACAGATACGCAGTATTTT. The rearrangement links TRBV28 to TRBJ2-3, with D perhaps matching TRBD2 (6 bases). The V gene's germline CDR1 is MDHEN and CDR2 SYDVKM. The CDR3 has 15 amino acids. V was pared by 5 bases and J by 2 bases, with 14 bases between.

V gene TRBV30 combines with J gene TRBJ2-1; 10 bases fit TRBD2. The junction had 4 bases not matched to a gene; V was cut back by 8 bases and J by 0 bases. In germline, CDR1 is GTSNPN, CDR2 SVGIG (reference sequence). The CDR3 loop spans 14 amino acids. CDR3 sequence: CAGLAESSYNEQFF. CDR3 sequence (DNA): TGTGCCGGACTAGCGGAGAGCTCCTACAATGAGCAGTTCTTC.

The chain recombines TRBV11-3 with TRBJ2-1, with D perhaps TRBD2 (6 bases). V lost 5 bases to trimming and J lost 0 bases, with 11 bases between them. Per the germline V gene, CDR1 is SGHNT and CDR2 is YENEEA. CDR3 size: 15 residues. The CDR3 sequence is CASSLAGSSYNEQFF. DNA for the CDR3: TGTGCCAGCAGCCTCGCGGGAAGCTCCTACAATGAGCAGTTCTTC.

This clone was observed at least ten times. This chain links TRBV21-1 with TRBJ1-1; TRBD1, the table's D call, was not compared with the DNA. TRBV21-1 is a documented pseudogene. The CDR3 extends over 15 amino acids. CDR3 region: CASSNGTGENTEAFF. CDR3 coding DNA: TGTGCCAGCAGCAACGGAACAGGGGAGAACACTGAAGCTTTCTTT.

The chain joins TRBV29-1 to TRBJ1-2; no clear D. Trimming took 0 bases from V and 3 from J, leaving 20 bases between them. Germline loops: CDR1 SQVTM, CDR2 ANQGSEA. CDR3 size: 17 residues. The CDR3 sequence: CSVEDYLSSSRDYGYTF. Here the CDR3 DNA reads TGCAGCGTTGAAGATTATTTAAGCTCCAGCCGGGACTATGGCTACACCTTC. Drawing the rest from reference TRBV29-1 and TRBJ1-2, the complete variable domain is SAVISQKPSRDICQRGTSLTIQCQVDSQVTMMFWYRQQPGQSLTLIATANQGSEATYESGFVIDKFPISRPNLTFSTLTVSNMSPEDSSIYLCSVEDYLSSSRDYGYTFGSGTRLTVV.

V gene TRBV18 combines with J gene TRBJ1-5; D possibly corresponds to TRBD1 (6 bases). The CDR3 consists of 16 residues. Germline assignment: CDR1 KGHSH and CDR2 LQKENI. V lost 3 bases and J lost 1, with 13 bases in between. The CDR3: CASSPGQRGSNQPQHF. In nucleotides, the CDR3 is TGTGCCAGCTCACCTGGACAGAGGGGGAGCAATCAGCCCCAGCATTTT.

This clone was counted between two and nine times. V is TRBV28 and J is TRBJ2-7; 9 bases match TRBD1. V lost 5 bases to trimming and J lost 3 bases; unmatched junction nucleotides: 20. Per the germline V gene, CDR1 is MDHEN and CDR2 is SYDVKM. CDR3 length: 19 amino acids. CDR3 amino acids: CASSPGQGSVSSNYYEQYF. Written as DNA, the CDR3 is TGTGCCAGCAGTCCGGGACAGGGCTCTGTTTCATCCAATTACTACGAGCAGTACTTC. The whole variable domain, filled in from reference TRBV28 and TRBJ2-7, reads DVKVTQSSRYLVKRTGEKVFLECVQDMDHENMFWYRQDPGLGLRLIYFSYDVKMKEKGDIPEGYSVSREKKERFSLILESASTNQTSMYLCASSPGQGSVSSNYYEQYFGPGTRLTVT.

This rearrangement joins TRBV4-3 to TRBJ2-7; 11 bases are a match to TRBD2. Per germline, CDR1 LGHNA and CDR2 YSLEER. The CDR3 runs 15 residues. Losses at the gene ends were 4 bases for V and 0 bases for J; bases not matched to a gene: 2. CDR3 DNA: TGCGCCAGCAGCCTTGGGACTAGCGGCTCCTACGAGCAGTACTTC. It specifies CASSLGTSGSYEQYF.

The CDR3 is CASSFGLAGRNEQYF. The CDR3 DNA follows: TGTGCCAGCAGCTTCGGACTAGCGGGCCGGAACGAGCAGTACTTC. The chain carries TRBV7-8 and TRBJ2-7; TRBD2 agrees at 11 bases. Germline V lookup: CDR1 SGHVS, CDR2 FQNEAQ. V lost 3 bases to trimming and J lost 5 bases; unmatched junction nucleotides: 6. The CDR3 spans 15 residues.

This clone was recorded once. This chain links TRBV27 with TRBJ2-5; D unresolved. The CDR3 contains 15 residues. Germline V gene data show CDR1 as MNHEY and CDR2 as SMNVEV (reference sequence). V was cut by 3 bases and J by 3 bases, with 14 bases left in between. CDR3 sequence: CASSFIDLLKETQYF. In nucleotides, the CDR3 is TGTGCCAGCAGTTTTATTGATCTCCTCAAAGAGACCCAGTACTTC.

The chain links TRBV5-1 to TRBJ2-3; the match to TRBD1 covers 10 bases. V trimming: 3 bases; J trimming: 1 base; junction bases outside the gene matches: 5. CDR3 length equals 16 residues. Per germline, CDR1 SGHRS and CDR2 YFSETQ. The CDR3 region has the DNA TGCGCCAGCAGCTACGGGACAGGGGCGCGCACAGATACGCAGTATTTT. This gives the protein CASSYGTGARTDTQYF.

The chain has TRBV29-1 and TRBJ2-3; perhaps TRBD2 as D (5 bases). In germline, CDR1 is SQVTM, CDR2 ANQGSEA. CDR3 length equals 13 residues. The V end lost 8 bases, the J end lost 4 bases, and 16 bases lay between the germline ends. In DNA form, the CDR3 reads TGCAGCCACAGAGGGCAATCCCCAGATACGCAGTATTTT. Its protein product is CSHRGQSPDTQYF.